This paragraph covers one T cell receptor beta chain sequence. The specificity of this receptor is unknown. No base quality values were provided; no much bigger clone lies one nucleotide off. One collaborating source in Seattle enrolled patients during active infection and followed them longitudinally through the course of disease. The collaborating institutions used their own protocols to collect whole blood in K2EDTA tubes. For TCRbeta analysis, collaborator samples were shipped as frozen whole blood, as isolated PBMCs, or as DNA extracted from either sample type. The record originates from a study of blood T cell repertoires in COVID-19 (TCRdb year 2020). Context from the whole study: Collaborator samples came from the United States, Italy and Spain and covered acute and convalescent phases of COVID-19. Nearly every sample came with metadata listing a de-identified subject ID, COVID-19 status, age in years and sex. The samples were drawn from two sources: the first 160 participants of the ongoing ImmuneRACE study, and 950 to 1,500 subjects contributed by 6 global collaborators. The material from the prospective study consisted of cDNA or gDNA derived from T cells, B-cell-depleted T cells, or PBMCs. The dataset comprised deeply sampled blood TCRbeta repertoires from subjects exposed to, actively infected with, or recovered from COVID-19. Where HLA class I and class II types were available, the types were taken from metadata supplied by the sample provider, not from assay-based typing. The repertoires were made available in a free public database intended to serve as a resource for research on the immune response to SARS-CoV-2.

TCRbeta CDR3 regions were amplified from genomic DNA using the immunoSEQ Assay, a bias-controlled multiplex PCR. Turning to the authors' computational methods: The number of nucleated cells in each sample was estimated by amplification of reference gene primers within the assay. Sequence reads were collapsed and filtered to measure the absolute abundance of every unique TCRbeta CDR3 rearrangement. Productive Simpson clonality was computed per sample as the square root of Simpson's diversity index over productive rearrangements. The clones in this table, taken by TCRdb from immuneACCESS, are in-frame only. Not every clone is retained; where verified, under half of the shortfall comes from an unresolved V gene, and the cause of the rest is unknown. The D gene and trimming were derived from the DNA, and the V and J assignments and clone size from that table. This sample lists a few hundred thousand clones; 90% were detected once. The ten top clones hold around 1.9% of the sample.

Beyond this particular receptor, the publication reports: How much clinical and demographic metadata was included differed by source and by participant, and the metadata was provided uncurated.

Counted from cysteine to phenylalanine, this CDR3 has 17 amino acids. The only DNA kept is the CDR3, 51 bases in frame from the first base. CDR1 and CDR2 (LGHDT, YNNKEL) derive from the germline V gene (reference sequence). Germline trimming amounts to 4 bases on V and 4 bases on J, with 13 as the count of junction bases outside the gene matches. The receptor was isolated from a woman aged 60-75 years with COVID-19, enrolled during active disease. Input material: peripheral blood. The chain was built from TRBV3-1 (or the pseudogene TRBV3-2) and TRBJ1-2; 9 of the junction bases match TRBD1. CDR3 protein: CASSRQGGTGTGYGYTF. The bases are TGTGCCAGCAGCCGCCAAGGGGGGACAGGGACTGGCTATGGCTACACCTTC.